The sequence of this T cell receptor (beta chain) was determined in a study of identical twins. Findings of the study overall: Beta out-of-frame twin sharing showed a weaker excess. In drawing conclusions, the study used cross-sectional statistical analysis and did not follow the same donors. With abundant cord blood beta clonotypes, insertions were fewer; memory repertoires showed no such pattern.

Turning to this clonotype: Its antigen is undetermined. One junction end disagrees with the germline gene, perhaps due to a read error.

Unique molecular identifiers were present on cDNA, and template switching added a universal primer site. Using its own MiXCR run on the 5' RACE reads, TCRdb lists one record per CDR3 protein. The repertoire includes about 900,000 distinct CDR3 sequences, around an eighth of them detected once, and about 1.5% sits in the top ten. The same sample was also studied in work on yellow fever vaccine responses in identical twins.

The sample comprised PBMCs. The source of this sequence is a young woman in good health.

Written as DNA, the CDR3 is TGTGCCAGCTCACGGCTGACCTCCTCCAATGAGCAGTTCTTC. Protein sequence: CASSRLTSSNEQFF. This chain joins TRBV18 and TRBJ2-1; D gene ambiguous. The length of the CDR3 is 14 residues. CDR1 and CDR2 from the germline V gene are KGHSH and LQKENI. The complete variable domain, with remaining parts taken from reference TRBV18 and TRBJ2-1, reads NAGVMQNPRHLVRRRGQEARLRCSPMKGHSHVYWYRQLPEEGLKFMVYLQKENIIDESGMPKERFSAEFPKEGPSILRIQQVVRGDSAAYFCASSRLTSSNEQFFGPGTRLTVL.